A selection of T cell receptor beta chains follows, all from one sample in a study of STAT3 mutations in large granular lymphocyte leukemia. TCRdb's copy holds only in-frame clones and misses some; the assay was immunoSEQ multiplex PCR. Of 20,000 to 30,000 clones listed, about 94% are singletons. Sequenced material: peripheral blood mononuclear cells. The receptors here all came from a middle-aged man with T-cell large granular lymphocyte leukemia. Some clones in this sample may be carry-over from other donors' samples. CDR3s leave out the opening cysteine and the closing phenylalanine or tryptophan. D genes are given only for firm matches. Some rows mark clone size as missing; the rest say once, few, many or name a class of expanded clone.

D,size,J,V,CDR3
NA,NA,TRBJ1-5,TRBV7-9,ASSLGRGRGGNQPQH
NA,NA,TRBJ1-1,TRBV25-1,ASGSGRAGSTEAF
NA,NA,TRBJ2-6,TRBV12-5,ASGFTGRRTSGANVLT
NA,NA,TRBJ2-7,TRBV11-3,ASSLERDYEQY
NA,NA,TRBJ2-3,TRBV7-8,ASSPRAPGTDTQY
NA,NA,TRBJ2-7,TRBV20-1,SATLVIEQY
NA,NA,TRBJ1-1,TRBV5-1,ASSLGGAGTEAF
TRBD2,NA,TRBJ2-1,TRBV4-1,ASNQGPGLAEQF
TRBD2,NA,TRBJ2-2,TRBV4-2,ASSQRTSGGGELF
NA,NA,TRBJ2-7,TRBV18,ASSPPEQSGEQY
NA,NA,TRBJ2-7,TRBV5-6,ASSLRQAAYEQY
NA,NA,TRBJ2-7,TRBV5-1,ASSLAAGSYEQY
NA,NA,TRBJ1-5,TRBV6-6,ASRLTGTHQPQH
NA,once,TRBJ2-1,TRBV28,ASRSGEQF
NA,NA,TRBJ2-1,TRBV6-6,ASSQGNYNEQF
NA,NA,TRBJ1-6,TRBV4-3,ASSPSKDSPLH
TRBD1,NA,TRBJ1-5,TRBV6-5,ASKQGAHQPQH
TRBD1,NA,TRBJ2-7,TRBV13,ASSLIGPDRGVYEQY
NA,NA,TRBJ1-6,TRBV7-9,ASSQDNYNSPLH
NA,NA,TRBJ1-6,TRBV23-1,ASTLLARKDSPLH
NA,NA,TRBJ1-1,TRBV7-8,ASSSSYSNTEAF
NA,NA,TRBJ1-6,TRBV19,ASSTLNNSPLH
NA,NA,TRBJ2-7,TRBV5-1,ASSIPGYEQY
NA,NA,TRBJ2-7,TRBV2,ASSEAQAPYEQY
NA,NA,TRBJ2-3,TRBV5-5,ASSSWDTDTQY
NA,NA,TRBJ1-2,TRBV4-3,ASSQDVGGWDYGYT
NA,once,TRBJ1-6,TRBV4-3,ASSQDAGAWSPLH
TRBD1,NA,TRBJ1-4,TRBV18,ASSPGGTNEKLF
NA,NA,TRBJ1-6,TRBV6-6,ASNYQQGYNSPLH
TRBD1,NA,TRBJ1-1,TRBV5-4,ASPGGQVDLNTEAF
NA,NA,TRBJ1-1,TRBV5-1,ASSPGGNTEAF
TRBD1,NA,TRBJ2-7,TRBV6-5,ASSYGTDSYEQY
NA,NA,TRBJ2-7,TRBV21-1,ASSKVRTYEQY
NA,NA,TRBJ2-5,TRBV30,AWSIWETQY
NA,NA,TRBJ1-1,TRBV7-2,ASSLGRTGRTEAF
TRBD2,NA,TRBJ2-5,TRBV7-9,ASSPSGGETQY
NA,NA,TRBJ1-4,TRBV6-5,ASSYSFQPGEKLF
TRBD1,NA,TRBJ1-2,TRBV6-5,ASSYFGQGDGYT
TRBD1,few,TRBJ2-7,TRBV19,ASSTPGGSYEQY